The source of this T cell receptor beta chain is a study of blood T cells in healthy people across ages. Study-level findings and limits: The study found more naive CD4+ cells and higher diversity in long-lived than aged donors. Strong correlation was found linking TCR beta diversity to naive T cell percentage. With unsorted PBMCs, a conclusive comparison of naive versus antigen-experienced cells was not possible.

Next came a second PCR, run for about 6 to 12 cycles, which used a sample-barcoded 5' primer along with a J-beta primer mix. TCRdb redid the calling of the 5' RACE reads with MiXCR, one entry per CDR3 protein. The sample has 1.5 million to 2 million distinct CDR3 sequences; roughly 28% are singletons. Every sample yielded at least 7 million isolated PBMCs. Trimming left V 0 bases short and J 6 bases short, with 18 bases between. The CDR3 covers 16 residues. Germline CDR1 reads DFQATT; CDR2 reads SNEGSKA (reference sequence). As to this clonotype: Its antigen is still unknown.

The receptor comes from a woman in her 30s in good health. Sequenced material: blood. This rearrangement joins TRBV20-1 to TRBJ1-5; maybe TRBD1 (6 bases). In DNA form, the CDR3 reads TGCAGTGCTAGAGATCAAGTTGAGGGGGACATTCAGCCCCAGCATTTT. This translates into CSARDQVEGDIQPQHF.